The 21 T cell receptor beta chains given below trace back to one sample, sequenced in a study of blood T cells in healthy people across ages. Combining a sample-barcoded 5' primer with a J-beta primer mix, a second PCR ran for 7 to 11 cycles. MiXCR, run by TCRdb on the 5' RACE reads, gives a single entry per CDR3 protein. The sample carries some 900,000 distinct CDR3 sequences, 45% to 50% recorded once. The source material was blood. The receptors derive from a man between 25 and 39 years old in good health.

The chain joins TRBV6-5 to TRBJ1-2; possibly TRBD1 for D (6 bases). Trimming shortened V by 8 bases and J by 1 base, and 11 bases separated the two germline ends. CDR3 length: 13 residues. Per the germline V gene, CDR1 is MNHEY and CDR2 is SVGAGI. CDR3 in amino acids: CASGGPGNYGYTF. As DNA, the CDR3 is TGTGCCAGCGGGGGGCCGGGTAACTATGGCTACACCTTC.

The CDR3 DNA sequence: TGTGCCAGCAGCCCCCGTTTCACAGATACGCAGTATTTT. Protein product: CASSPRFTDTQYF. The chain carries TRBV9 and TRBJ2-3; D call uncertain. The ends were cut back, 4 bases at V and 2 bases at J, with 8 bases in the middle. CDR1 SGDLS and CDR2 YYNGEE come from the germline V gene. The CDR3 spans 13 residues.

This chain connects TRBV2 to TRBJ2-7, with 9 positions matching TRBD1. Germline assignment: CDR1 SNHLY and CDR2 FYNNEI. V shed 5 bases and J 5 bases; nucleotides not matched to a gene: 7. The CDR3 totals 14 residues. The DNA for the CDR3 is TGTGCCAGCAGTTCCGGGACAGGGTTTCACGAGCAGTACTTC. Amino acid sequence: CASSSGTGFHEQYF.

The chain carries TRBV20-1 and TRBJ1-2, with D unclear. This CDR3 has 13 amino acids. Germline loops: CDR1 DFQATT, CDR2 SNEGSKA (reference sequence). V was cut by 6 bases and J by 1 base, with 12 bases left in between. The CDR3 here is CSASHTVNYGYTF. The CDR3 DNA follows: TGCAGTGCCTCTCATACAGTTAACTATGGCTACACCTTC.

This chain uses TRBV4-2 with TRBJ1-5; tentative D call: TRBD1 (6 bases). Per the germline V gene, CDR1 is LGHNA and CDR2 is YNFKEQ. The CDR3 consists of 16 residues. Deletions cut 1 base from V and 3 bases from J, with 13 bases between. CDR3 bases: TGTGCCAGCAGCCAAGTAGGGGGGGCTGACAATCAGCCCCAGCATTTT. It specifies CASSQVGGADNQPQHF.

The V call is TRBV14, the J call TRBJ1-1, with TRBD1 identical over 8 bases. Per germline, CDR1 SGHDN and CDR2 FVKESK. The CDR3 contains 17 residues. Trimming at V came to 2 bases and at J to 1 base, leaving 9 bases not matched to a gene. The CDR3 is CASSQYSNRGTNTEAFF. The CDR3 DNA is TGTGCCAGCAGCCAATACTCAAACAGGGGGACGAACACTGAAGCTTTCTTT.

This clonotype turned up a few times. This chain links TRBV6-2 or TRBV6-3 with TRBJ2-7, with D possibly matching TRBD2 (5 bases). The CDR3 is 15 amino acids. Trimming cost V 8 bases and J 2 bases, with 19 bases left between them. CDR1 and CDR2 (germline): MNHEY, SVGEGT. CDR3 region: CASDSGLQRTYEQYF. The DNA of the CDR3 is TGTGCCAGCGATTCTGGGTTGCAGCGGACCTACGAGCAGTACTTC.

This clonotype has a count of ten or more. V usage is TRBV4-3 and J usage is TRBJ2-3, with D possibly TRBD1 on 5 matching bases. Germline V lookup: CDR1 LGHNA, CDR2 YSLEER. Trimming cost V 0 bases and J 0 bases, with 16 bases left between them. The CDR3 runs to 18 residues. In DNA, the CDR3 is TGCGCCAGCAGCCAAGAAGTAGGATTTGGGGCTAGCACAGATACGCAGTATTTT. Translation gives CASSQEVGFGASTDTQYF.

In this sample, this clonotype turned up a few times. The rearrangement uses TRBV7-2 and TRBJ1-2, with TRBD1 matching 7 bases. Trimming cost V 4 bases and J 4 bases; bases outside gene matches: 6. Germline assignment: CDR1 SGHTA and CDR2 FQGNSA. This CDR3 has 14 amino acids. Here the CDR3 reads CASSSQGPLYGYTF. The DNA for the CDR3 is TGTGCCAGCAGCTCACAGGGGCCCCTCTATGGCTACACCTTC.

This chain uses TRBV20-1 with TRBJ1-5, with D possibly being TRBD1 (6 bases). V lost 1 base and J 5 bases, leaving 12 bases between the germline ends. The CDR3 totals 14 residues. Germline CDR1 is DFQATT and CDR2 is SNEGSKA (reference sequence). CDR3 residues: CSARGYRDDQPQHF. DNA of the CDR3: TGCAGTGCTAGAGGGTACAGGGACGATCAGCCCCAGCATTTT.

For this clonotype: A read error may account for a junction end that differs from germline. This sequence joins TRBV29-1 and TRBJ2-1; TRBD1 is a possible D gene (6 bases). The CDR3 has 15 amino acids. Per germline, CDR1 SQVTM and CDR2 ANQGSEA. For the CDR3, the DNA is TGCAGCGTTGAGGGACAAGGATTCTCCTGCAATGAGCAGTTCTTC. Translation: CSVEGQGFSCNEQFF.

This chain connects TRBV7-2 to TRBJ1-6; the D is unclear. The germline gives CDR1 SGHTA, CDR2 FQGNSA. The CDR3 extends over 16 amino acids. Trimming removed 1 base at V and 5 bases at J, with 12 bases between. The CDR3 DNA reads TGTGCCAGCAGCTTAGGAGGCGCCGGTAATAATTCACCCCTCCACTTT. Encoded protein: CASSLGGAGNNSPLHF.

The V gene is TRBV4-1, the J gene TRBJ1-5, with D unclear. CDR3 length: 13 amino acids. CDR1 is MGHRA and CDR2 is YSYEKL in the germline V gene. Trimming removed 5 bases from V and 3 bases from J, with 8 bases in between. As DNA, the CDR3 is TGCGCCAGCAGCTACCAATTCAATCAGCCCCAGCATTTT. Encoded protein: CASSYQFNQPQHF.

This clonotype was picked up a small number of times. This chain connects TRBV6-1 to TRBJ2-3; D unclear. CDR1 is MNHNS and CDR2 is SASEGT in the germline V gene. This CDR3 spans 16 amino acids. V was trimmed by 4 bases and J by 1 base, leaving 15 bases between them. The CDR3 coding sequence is TGTGCCAGCAGTGCCTTCGGGCAATGGGGCACAGATACGCAGTATTTT. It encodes CASSAFGQWGTDTQYF.

Written as DNA, the CDR3 is TGCAGTGCTAGAGATCTTAGCGGCACATCCTACGAGCAGTACTTC. Its protein product is CSARDLSGTSYEQYF. V and J are TRBV20-1 and TRBJ2-7; the D gene is possibly TRBD2 (6 bases). This CDR3 spans 15 amino acids. CDR1 is DFQATT, CDR2 SNEGSKA, per germline (reference sequence). V lost 0 bases, J lost 1 base, and 13 bases lay in between.

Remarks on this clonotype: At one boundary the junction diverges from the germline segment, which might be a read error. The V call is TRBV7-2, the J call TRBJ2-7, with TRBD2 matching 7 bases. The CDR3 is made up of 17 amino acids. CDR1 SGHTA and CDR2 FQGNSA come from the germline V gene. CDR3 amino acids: CAGSFPPAGSSSYEQYF. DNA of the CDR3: TGTGCCGGCAGCTTCCCCCCAGCGGGGTCAAGCTCCTACGAGCAGTACTTC.

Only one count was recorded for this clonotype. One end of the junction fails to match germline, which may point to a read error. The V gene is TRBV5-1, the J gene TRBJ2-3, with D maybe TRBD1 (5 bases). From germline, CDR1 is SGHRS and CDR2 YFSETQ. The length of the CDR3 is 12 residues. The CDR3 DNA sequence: TGCGCCTGCAGCTTGGGGCCAGATACGCAGTATTTT. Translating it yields CACSLGPDTQYF.

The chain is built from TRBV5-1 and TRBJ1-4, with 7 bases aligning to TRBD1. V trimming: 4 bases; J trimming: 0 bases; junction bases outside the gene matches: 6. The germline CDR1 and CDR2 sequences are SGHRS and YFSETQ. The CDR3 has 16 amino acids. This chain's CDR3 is CASSVGDSTTNEKLFF. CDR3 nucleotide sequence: TGCGCCAGCAGCGTGGGGGACAGCACAACTAATGAAAAACTGTTTTTT.

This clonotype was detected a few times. CDR3 amino acids: CASSLPPGTAAGANVLTF. The CDR3 nucleotides read TGTGCCAGCAGTTTACCTCCAGGGACTGCCGCTGGGGCCAACGTCCTGACTTTC. J is TRBJ2-6 and V is TRBV28; D is possibly TRBD2 (6 bases). Trimming cost V 2 bases and J 2 bases, with 16 bases left between them. This CDR3 has 18 amino acids. Germline lookup yields CDR1 MDHEN and CDR2 SYDVKM.

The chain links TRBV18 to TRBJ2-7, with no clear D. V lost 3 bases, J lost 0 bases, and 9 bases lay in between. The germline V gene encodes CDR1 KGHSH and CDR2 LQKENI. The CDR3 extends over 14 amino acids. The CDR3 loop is CASSPFDTSYEQYF. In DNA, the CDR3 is TGTGCCAGCTCACCTTTCGACACCTCCTACGAGCAGTACTTC.

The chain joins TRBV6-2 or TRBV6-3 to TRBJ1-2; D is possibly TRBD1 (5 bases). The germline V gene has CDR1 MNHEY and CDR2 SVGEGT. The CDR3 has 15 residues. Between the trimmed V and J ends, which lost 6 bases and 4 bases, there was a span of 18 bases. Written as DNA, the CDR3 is TGTGCCAGCAGGAGACAGACAGACATTAGCTATGGCTACACCTTC. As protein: CASRRQTDISYGYTF.